The rows below give T cell receptor beta chains drawn from one sample of a study of identifying expanded T cells in peripheral blood. Sequencing used immunoSEQ multiplex PCR; TCRdb keeps in-frame clones, though not all of them. Among about 94,000 clones, 88% were seen once, and the ten largest hold approximately 5%. The sequenced sample consisted of blood. These receptors all come from a person aged 18-70 years in good health. The CDR3 runs from the conserved cysteine through the conserved F or W. The D gene is left open where the match is weak. The size entry is marked missing in some rows and otherwise reads once, few, many or a size class.

v_gene: TRBV30
d_gene: NA
abundance: NA
j_gene: TRBJ1-6
CDR3aa: CAWSVGVDNSPLHF
CDR3nt: TGTGCCTGGAGTGTAGGGGTTGATAATTCACCCCTCCACTTT

v_gene: TRBV4-2
d_gene: TRBD2
abundance: NA
j_gene: TRBJ2-1
CDR3aa: CASSQATAGGISEQFF
CDR3nt: TGTGCCAGCAGCCAAGCAACAGCGGGGGGGATATCTGAGCAGTTCTTC

v_gene: TRBV19
d_gene: NA
abundance: NA
j_gene: TRBJ1-1
CDR3aa: CASTKGGMNTEAFF
CDR3nt: TGTGCCAGTACCAAGGGGGGGATGAACACTGAAGCTTTCTTT

v_gene: TRBV18
d_gene: NA
abundance: NA
j_gene: TRBJ1-4
CDR3aa: CASSTYTGNTNEKLFF
CDR3nt: TGTGCCAGCTCAACATACACAGGGAACACTAATGAAAAACTGTTTTTT

v_gene: TRBV7-9
d_gene: TRBD1
abundance: once
j_gene: TRBJ1-5
CDR3aa: CASSWTGDDNQPQHF
CDR3nt: TGTGCCAGCAGCTGGACAGGGGACGACAATCAGCCCCAGCATTTT

v_gene: TRBV7-9
d_gene: NA
abundance: NA
j_gene: TRBJ1-1
CDR3aa: CASMRQRNTEAFF
CDR3nt: TGTGCCAGCATGAGGCAGAGGAACACTGAAGCTTTCTTT

v_gene: TRBV6-6
d_gene: NA
abundance: NA
j_gene: TRBJ1-2
CDR3aa: CASSYSQMNNYGYTF
CDR3nt: TGTGCCAGCAGTTACTCCCAGATGAATAACTATGGCTACACCTTC

v_gene: TRBV9
d_gene: NA
abundance: NA
j_gene: TRBJ1-3
CDR3aa: CASSTSGTSGNTIYF
CDR3nt: TGTGCCAGCAGCACCTCAGGGACCTCTGGAAACACCATATATTTT

v_gene: TRBV4-1
d_gene: NA
abundance: once
j_gene: TRBJ2-5
CDR3aa: CASSQPYPGRETQYF
CDR3nt: TGCGCCAGCAGCCAACCGTACCCGGGACGAGAGACCCAGTACTTC

v_gene: TRBV5-5
d_gene: TRBD2
abundance: NA
j_gene: TRBJ2-1
CDR3aa: CASRAVGSGGEQFF
CDR3nt: TGTGCCAGCAGAGCGGTTGGTAGCGGGGGCGAGCAGTTCTTC

v_gene: TRBV7-9
d_gene: NA
abundance: NA
j_gene: TRBJ2-7
CDR3aa: CASSLGARKYEQYF
CDR3nt: TGTGCCAGCAGCTTAGGTGCCAGGAAATACGAGCAGTACTTC

v_gene: TRBV6-1
d_gene: TRBD1
abundance: NA
j_gene: TRBJ1-2
CDR3aa: CASSGRTGRIYYGYTF
CDR3nt: TGTGCCAGCAGTGGGCGGACAGGGAGGATCTACTATGGCTACACCTTC

v_gene: TRBV7-9
d_gene: NA
abundance: NA
j_gene: TRBJ1-4
CDR3aa: CASSLRQEDEKLFF
CDR3nt: TGTGCCAGCAGCTTAAGACAGGAAGATGAAAAACTGTTTTTT

v_gene: TRBV6-6
d_gene: NA
abundance: NA
j_gene: TRBJ2-7
CDR3aa: CASGQGLNEQYF
CDR3nt: TGTGCCAGCGGCCAGGGGCTAAACGAGCAGTACTTC

v_gene: TRBV11-2
d_gene: NA
abundance: NA
j_gene: TRBJ2-6
CDR3aa: CASSLEYSGANVLTF
CDR3nt: TGTGCCAGCAGCTTAGAATACTCTGGGGCCAACGTCCTGACTTTC

v_gene: TRBV7-9
d_gene: TRBD1
abundance: once
j_gene: TRBJ2-2
CDR3aa: CASSSRDRGNTGELFF
CDR3nt: TGTGCCAGCAGCTCCCGGGACAGGGGAAACACCGGGGAGCTGTTTTTT

v_gene: TRBV11-1
d_gene: NA
abundance: few
j_gene: TRBJ1-6
CDR3aa: CASSLLQGVGSPLHF
CDR3nt: TGTGCCAGCAGCTTACTTCAGGGTGTTGGGTCACCCCTCCACTTT

v_gene: TRBV6-5
d_gene: NA
abundance: NA
j_gene: TRBJ2-7
CDR3aa: CASSYGYAVSYEQYF
CDR3nt: TGTGCCAGCAGTTACGGGTATGCCGTCTCCTACGAGCAGTACTTC

v_gene: TRBV2
d_gene: TRBD1
abundance: NA
j_gene: TRBJ1-2
CDR3aa: CASSERSPGQVKANYGYTF
CDR3nt: TGTGCCAGCAGTGAAAGGTCGCCGGGACAGGTAAAAGCTAACTATGGCTACACCTTC

v_gene: TRBV19
d_gene: TRBD1
abundance: once
j_gene: TRBJ1-4
CDR3aa: CASSRGPGANEKLFF
CDR3nt: TGTGCCAGTTCCAGGGGGCCGGGCGCTAATGAAAAACTGTTTTTT

v_gene: TRBV7-2
d_gene: NA
abundance: once
j_gene: TRBJ1-2
CDR3aa: CASSPSGDRSYGYTF
CDR3nt: TGTGCCAGCAGCCCGAGCGGAGACAGATCCTATGGCTACACCTTC

v_gene: TRBV7-3
d_gene: NA
abundance: NA
j_gene: TRBJ2-1
CDR3aa: CASSLKVGRSYNEQFF
CDR3nt: TGTGCCAGCAGCTTAAAAGTGGGCAGGTCCTACAATGAGCAGTTCTTC

v_gene: TRBV30
d_gene: NA
abundance: few
j_gene: TRBJ1-5
CDR3aa: CAWSADGNSNQPQHF
CDR3nt: TGTGCCTGGAGTGCTGATGGGAATAGCAATCAGCCCCAGCATTTT

v_gene: TRBV7-3
d_gene: NA
abundance: once
j_gene: TRBJ2-1
CDR3aa: CASRLTPGPKNEQFF
CDR3nt: TGTGCCAGCAGATTAACCCCGGGACCCAAGAATGAGCAGTTCTTC

v_gene: TRBV5-1
d_gene: NA
abundance: NA
j_gene: TRBJ2-3
CDR3aa: CASSLDGRTDTQYF
CDR3nt: TGCGCCAGCAGCTTGGACGGTCGCACAGATACGCAGTATTTT

v_gene: TRBV11-3
d_gene: TRBD1
abundance: NA
j_gene: TRBJ1-1
CDR3aa: CASSSWDRNTEAFF
CDR3nt: TGTGCCAGCAGCTCATGGGACAGAAACACTGAAGCTTTCTTT

v_gene: TRBV11-3
d_gene: NA
abundance: NA
j_gene: TRBJ1-3
CDR3aa: CASSSRGEISGNTIYF
CDR3nt: TGTGCCAGCAGTTCACGAGGGGAAATCTCTGGAAACACCATATATTTT

v_gene: TRBV5-1
d_gene: TRBD1
abundance: NA
j_gene: TRBJ1-2
CDR3aa: CASSWDGTGVGYTF
CDR3nt: TGCGCCAGCAGCTGGGACGGGACAGGGGTGGGCTACACCTTC

v_gene: TRBV19
d_gene: TRBD1
abundance: NA
j_gene: TRBJ1-1
CDR3aa: CASRTGFKQNTEAFF
CDR3nt: TGTGCCAGTAGGACAGGGTTTAAGCAGAACACTGAAGCTTTCTTT

v_gene: TRBV5-1
d_gene: NA
abundance: NA
j_gene: TRBJ1-1
CDR3aa: CASSLGRTLNTEAFF
CDR3nt: TGCGCCAGCAGCTTGGGGAGGACCTTGAACACTGAAGCTTTCTTT

v_gene: TRBV20-1
d_gene: TRBD1
abundance: NA
j_gene: TRBJ1-1
CDR3aa: CSARDQGGAFF
CDR3nt: TGCAGTGCTAGAGATCAGGGGGGTGCTTTCTTT

v_gene: TRBV7-2
d_gene: NA
abundance: NA
j_gene: TRBJ2-3
CDR3aa: CASGPRPDTQYF
CDR3nt: TGTGCCAGCGGCCCACGCCCAGATACGCAGTATTTT

v_gene: TRBV5-6
d_gene: NA
abundance: NA
j_gene: TRBJ2-6
CDR3aa: CASSLISGANVLTF
CDR3nt: TGTGCCAGCAGCTTGATCTCTGGGGCCAACGTCCTGACTTTC

v_gene: TRBV10-3
d_gene: TRBD2
abundance: NA
j_gene: TRBJ2-3
CDR3aa: CAISEKTSGKLNTQYF
CDR3nt: TGTGCCATCAGTGAGAAGACTAGCGGGAAACTAAATACGCAGTATTTT

v_gene: TRBV30
d_gene: NA
abundance: once
j_gene: TRBJ1-5
CDR3aa: CAWSNGEGQPQHF
CDR3nt: TGTGCCTGGAGTAACGGTGAGGGGCAGCCCCAGCATTTT

v_gene: TRBV30
d_gene: NA
abundance: NA
j_gene: TRBJ1-1
CDR3aa: CASGTGTMNTEAFF
CDR3nt: TGTGCCTCCGGGACCGGCACCATGAACACTGAAGCTTTCTTT

v_gene: TRBV5-1
d_gene: NA
abundance: NA
j_gene: TRBJ1-2
CDR3aa: CASSSDPKGGGYTF
CDR3nt: TGCGCCAGCAGCTCAGACCCCAAAGGAGGTGGCTACACCTTC

v_gene: TRBV12-5
d_gene: TRBD1
abundance: NA
j_gene: TRBJ1-5
CDR3aa: CASGLARDRDNQPQHF
CDR3nt: TGTGCTAGTGGTTTGGCCCGGGACAGGGATAATCAGCCCCAGCATTTT

v_gene: TRBV10-3
d_gene: TRBD2
abundance: NA
j_gene: TRBJ2-5
CDR3aa: CAISGIGLAGQETQYF
CDR3nt: TGTGCCATCAGTGGTATAGGTCTAGCGGGGCAAGAGACCCAGTACTTC

v_gene: TRBV19
d_gene: TRBD1
abundance: NA
j_gene: TRBJ1-4
CDR3aa: CASRIDRDRVNEKLFF
CDR3nt: TGTGCCAGTAGAATTGACAGGGATCGTGTTAATGAAAAACTGTTTTTT

v_gene: TRBV28
d_gene: NA
abundance: few
j_gene: TRBJ1-4
CDR3aa: CASRSRQMLVEKLFF
CDR3nt: TGTGCCAGCAGGTCCCGACAGATGCTAGTTGAAAAACTGTTTTTT

v_gene: TRBV6-1
d_gene: NA
abundance: NA
j_gene: TRBJ1-2
CDR3aa: CASGRQLYGYTF
CDR3nt: TGTGCCAGCGGGCGGCAGTTATATGGCTACACCTTC

v_gene: TRBV9
d_gene: TRBD1
abundance: few
j_gene: TRBJ2-1
CDR3aa: CASSVAGQGYNEQFF
CDR3nt: TGTGCCAGCAGCGTAGCGGGACAGGGCTACAATGAGCAGTTCTTC

v_gene: TRBV19
d_gene: TRBD2
abundance: NA
j_gene: TRBJ2-3
CDR3aa: CASSIGGRASSTDTQYF
CDR3nt: TGTGCCAGTAGTATAGGTGGGAGGGCTTCCAGCACAGATACGCAGTATTTT

v_gene: TRBV5-4
d_gene: NA
abundance: NA
j_gene: TRBJ2-5
CDR3aa: CASSSNAGVGGETQYF
CDR3nt: TGTGCCAGCAGCTCGAACGCAGGGGTAGGGGGAGAGACCCAGTACTTC

v_gene: TRBV7-2
d_gene: NA
abundance: NA
j_gene: TRBJ2-2
CDR3aa: CASSLINTGELFF
CDR3nt: TGTGCCAGCAGCCTAATCAACACCGGGGAGCTGTTTTTT

v_gene: TRBV5-6
d_gene: NA
abundance: NA
j_gene: TRBJ2-7
CDR3aa: CASSTNPYEQYF
CDR3nt: TGTGCCAGCAGCACGAACCCCTACGAGCAGTACTTC

v_gene: TRBV9
d_gene: NA
abundance: NA
j_gene: TRBJ2-3
CDR3aa: CASSGGPSTDTQYF
CDR3nt: TGTGCCAGCTCCGGGGGACCTAGCACAGATACGCAGTATTTT

v_gene: TRBV27
d_gene: TRBD2
abundance: NA
j_gene: TRBJ2-1
CDR3aa: CASSRSGTSGVLEQFF
CDR3nt: TGTGCCAGCAGTCGATCCGGGACTAGCGGGGTACTTGAGCAGTTCTTC

v_gene: TRBV30
d_gene: TRBD1
abundance: NA
j_gene: TRBJ2-3
CDR3aa: CAWSRGGTGASTDTQYF
CDR3nt: TGTGCCTGGAGTAGGGGAGGGACAGGGGCTAGCACAGATACGCAGTATTTT

v_gene: TRBV6-5
d_gene: TRBD2
abundance: NA
j_gene: TRBJ2-1
CDR3aa: CASSYSGRTFF
CDR3nt: TGTGCCAGCAGTTACTCCGGGAGGACGTTCTTC

v_gene: TRBV5-4
d_gene: NA
abundance: NA
j_gene: TRBJ1-3
CDR3aa: CASSRSGISGNTIYF
CDR3nt: TGTGCCAGCAGCCGATCCGGGATCTCTGGAAACACCATATATTTT

v_gene: TRBV2
d_gene: TRBD1
abundance: NA
j_gene: TRBJ1-6
CDR3aa: CASLQGALSYNSPLHF
CDR3nt: TGTGCCAGTCTACAGGGGGCCCTCTCCTATAATTCACCCCTCCACTTT

v_gene: TRBV10-3
d_gene: NA
abundance: NA
j_gene: TRBJ1-2
CDR3aa: CAISERNPQEPFF
CDR3nt: TGTGCCATCAGTGAGCGCAACCCACAGGAACCCTTCTTC

v_gene: TRBV18
d_gene: TRBD1
abundance: NA
j_gene: TRBJ2-7
CDR3aa: CASSSGTANYEQYF
CDR3nt: TGTGCCAGCTCATCGGGGACAGCTAACTACGAGCAGTACTTC